This is a list of T cell receptor beta chains from one sample in a study of blood T cell repertoires in COVID-19. Assay: immunoSEQ multiplex PCR; the TCRdb copy retains only in-frame clones and omits some. The top ten clones hold roughly 2.5% of a sample with approximately 150,000 clones, around 87% of them seen once. Material for sequencing was peripheral blood. The receptors stem from a woman older than 75 with COVID-19, enrolled during active disease. Both conserved end residues are part of each CDR3. The order of the fields is J gene, clone size, CDR3 length, D gene, V gene, CDR3 DNA, CDR3 protein. D genes are given only for firm matches. Clone size is shown for a subset of rows, as once, few, many or a class of expanded clone.

j_call: TRBJ1-4
clone_size: NA
cdr3_length: 15
d_call: NA
v_call: TRBV4-2
cdr3_nt: TGTGCCAGCAGCCAAGATGCGGGGGACGGGGATCAACTGTTTTTT
cdr3_aa: CASSQDAGDGDQLFF

j_call: TRBJ2-4
clone_size: NA
cdr3_length: 15
d_call: TRBD1
v_call: TRBV19
cdr3_nt: TGTGCCAGTAGAGGGACAGGGGGACCCAAAAACATTCAGTACTTC
cdr3_aa: CASRGTGGPKNIQYF

j_call: TRBJ2-1
clone_size: NA
cdr3_length: 15
d_call: TRBD2
v_call: TRBV6-1
cdr3_nt: TGTGCCAGCAGTGAGAGTAGCGGGAACTACAATGAGCAGTTCTTC
cdr3_aa: CASSESSGNYNEQFF

j_call: TRBJ2-2
clone_size: NA
cdr3_length: 15
d_call: TRBD1
v_call: TRBV6-5
cdr3_nt: TGTGCCAGCAGCCCCGGGACAGGGGTCACCGGGGAGCTGTTTTTT
cdr3_aa: CASSPGTGVTGELFF

j_call: TRBJ2-5
clone_size: NA
cdr3_length: 12
d_call: NA
v_call: TRBV3-1/TRBV3-2
cdr3_nt: TGTGCCAGCAGCCAAGTACAAGAGACCCAGTACTTC
cdr3_aa: CASSQVQETQYF

j_call: TRBJ1-2
clone_size: NA
cdr3_length: 14
d_call: NA
v_call: TRBV28
cdr3_nt: TGTGCCAGCAGTGTCGTTGTTGAGAACTATGGCTACACCTTC
cdr3_aa: CASSVVVENYGYTF

j_call: TRBJ2-1
clone_size: NA
cdr3_length: 13
d_call: NA
v_call: TRBV5-5
cdr3_nt: TGTGCCAGCAGCTTGGGGCCCTACAATGAGCAGTTCTTC
cdr3_aa: CASSLGPYNEQFF

j_call: TRBJ1-2
clone_size: NA
cdr3_length: 13
d_call: TRBD1
v_call: TRBV5-1
cdr3_nt: TGCGCCAGCAGCGCGGGACAGAATCCTGGCTACACCTTC
cdr3_aa: CASSAGQNPGYTF

j_call: TRBJ2-2
clone_size: NA
cdr3_length: 20
d_call: TRBD2
v_call: TRBV7-3
cdr3_nt: TGTGCCAGCAGCAGGGGTCCGACTAGCGGGAGGGCCCTGGGGACCGGGGAGCTGTTTTTT
cdr3_aa: CASSRGPTSGRALGTGELFF

j_call: TRBJ2-7
clone_size: NA
cdr3_length: 14
d_call: NA
v_call: TRBV19
cdr3_nt: TGTGCCAGTAGTATAGCCCCGAGGCGTGGGGAGCAGTACTTC
cdr3_aa: CASSIAPRRGEQYF

j_call: TRBJ2-7
clone_size: NA
cdr3_length: 12
d_call: NA
v_call: TRBV12-3/TRBV12-4
cdr3_nt: TGTGCCAGCAGTTTAGCCGGGATTATCGGGTACTTC
cdr3_aa: CASSLAGIIGYF

j_call: TRBJ2-7
clone_size: once
cdr3_length: 23
d_call: NA
v_call: TRBV21-1
cdr3_nt: TGTGCCAGCAGCAACACCCCGGGACAGGGTCAGTCGGGACTAGCGGGAGCAAGGTACGAGCAGTACTTC
cdr3_aa: CASSNTPGQGQSGLAGARYEQYF

j_call: TRBJ1-2
clone_size: NA
cdr3_length: 14
d_call: NA
v_call: TRBV28
cdr3_nt: TGTGCCAGCAGTTTATGGGGGGGTGACTATGGCTACACCTTC
cdr3_aa: CASSLWGGDYGYTF

j_call: TRBJ1-1
clone_size: NA
cdr3_length: 15
d_call: NA
v_call: TRBV5-4
cdr3_nt: TGTGCCAGCAGTACCGTCCAGGGGAAGAACACTGAAGCTTTCTTT
cdr3_aa: CASSTVQGKNTEAFF

j_call: TRBJ2-7
clone_size: NA
cdr3_length: 16
d_call: TRBD2
v_call: TRBV6-2/TRBV6-3
cdr3_nt: TGTGCCAGCAGCCCCGGGACTAGCGGGCGTAACTACGAGCAGTACTTC
cdr3_aa: CASSPGTSGRNYEQYF

j_call: TRBJ1-6
clone_size: NA
cdr3_length: 15
d_call: NA
v_call: TRBV3-1/TRBV3-2
cdr3_nt: TGTGCCAGCAGGACGACATTCTCCGCTAATTCACCCCTCCACTTT
cdr3_aa: CASRTTFSANSPLHF

j_call: TRBJ1-5
clone_size: once
cdr3_length: 14
d_call: NA
v_call: TRBV27
cdr3_nt: TGTGCCAGCAGTCAGTTTTCGAGCAATCAGCCCCAGCATTTT
cdr3_aa: CASSQFSSNQPQHF

j_call: TRBJ1-1
clone_size: NA
cdr3_length: 13
d_call: NA
v_call: TRBV5-5
cdr3_nt: TGTGCCAGCAGCACTAACCGGAACACTGAAGCTTTCTTT
cdr3_aa: CASSTNRNTEAFF

j_call: TRBJ1-1
clone_size: NA
cdr3_length: 15
d_call: NA
v_call: TRBV9
cdr3_nt: TGTGCCAGCAGCGTGGGGCAGTTCGGGAGCACTGAAGCTTTCTTT
cdr3_aa: CASSVGQFGSTEAFF

j_call: TRBJ1-2
clone_size: NA
cdr3_length: 15
d_call: TRBD1
v_call: TRBV28
cdr3_nt: TGTGCCAGCAGTTTCTCCGACAGGGGGCCTGATGGCTACACCTTC
cdr3_aa: CASSFSDRGPDGYTF

j_call: TRBJ1-1
clone_size: NA
cdr3_length: 12
d_call: NA
v_call: TRBV6-6
cdr3_nt: TGTGCCAGCAGGGCGGGGGATACTGAAGCTTTCTTT
cdr3_aa: CASRAGDTEAFF

j_call: TRBJ2-1
clone_size: NA
cdr3_length: 13
d_call: TRBD2
v_call: TRBV2
cdr3_nt: TGTGCCAGCAGTGGACTAGCGGATCATGAGCAGTTCTTC
cdr3_aa: CASSGLADHEQFF

j_call: TRBJ1-3
clone_size: NA
cdr3_length: 16
d_call: TRBD1
v_call: TRBV19
cdr3_nt: TGTGCCAGTAGTATGAGGGGGACAGGAACTGGAAACACCATATATTTT
cdr3_aa: CASSMRGTGTGNTIYF

j_call: TRBJ1-2
clone_size: NA
cdr3_length: 13
d_call: TRBD1
v_call: TRBV12-3/TRBV12-4
cdr3_nt: TGTGCCAGCAGTTGGACAGGGACAAATGGCTACACCTTC
cdr3_aa: CASSWTGTNGYTF

j_call: TRBJ1-2
clone_size: NA
cdr3_length: 11
d_call: NA
v_call: TRBV25-1
cdr3_nt: TGTGCCAGCGGGCGGGACTTGGTTTTGAGCTTC
cdr3_aa: CASGRDLVLSF

j_call: TRBJ1-1
clone_size: NA
cdr3_length: 16
d_call: TRBD1
v_call: TRBV18
cdr3_nt: TGTGCCAGCTCACCACCCCGGACAGGGGTGAACACTGAAGCTTTCTTT
cdr3_aa: CASSPPRTGVNTEAFF

j_call: TRBJ2-3
clone_size: NA
cdr3_length: 13
d_call: NA
v_call: TRBV5-1
cdr3_nt: TGCGCCAGTAGGGACTTTAGCACAGATACGCAGTATTTT
cdr3_aa: CASRDFSTDTQYF

j_call: TRBJ2-3
clone_size: NA
cdr3_length: 17
d_call: TRBD2
v_call: TRBV9
cdr3_nt: TGTGCCAGCAGCGTAGGGAATAGCGGGTCATTCACAGATACGCAGTATTTT
cdr3_aa: CASSVGNSGSFTDTQYF

j_call: TRBJ1-1
clone_size: NA
cdr3_length: 15
d_call: NA
v_call: TRBV28
cdr3_nt: TGTGCCAGCAGCCTTTCAAGAGCAATGAACACTGAAGCTTTCTTT
cdr3_aa: CASSLSRAMNTEAFF

j_call: TRBJ2-3
clone_size: NA
cdr3_length: 15
d_call: NA
v_call: TRBV4-3
cdr3_nt: TGCGCCAGCAGCCAGGGAGGGGGAAACCCAGATACGCAGTATTTT
cdr3_aa: CASSQGGGNPDTQYF

j_call: TRBJ2-1
clone_size: NA
cdr3_length: 17
d_call: TRBD2
v_call: TRBV3-1/TRBV3-2
cdr3_nt: TGTGCCAGCAGCCAATCACTAGCGAGAAGCTCCTACAATGAGCAGTTCTTC
cdr3_aa: CASSQSLARSSYNEQFF

j_call: TRBJ2-2
clone_size: NA
cdr3_length: 14
d_call: NA
v_call: TRBV7-2
cdr3_nt: TGTGCCAGCAGCTCCCGGGAGAACACCGGGGAGCTGTTTTTT
cdr3_aa: CASSSRENTGELFF

j_call: TRBJ2-1
clone_size: NA
cdr3_length: 20
d_call: TRBD2
v_call: TRBV4-1
cdr3_nt: TGCGCCAGCAGCCAGTTCCTCGGGACTAGCGGGTCCTCCGGTTCTAATGAGCAGTTCTTC
cdr3_aa: CASSQFLGTSGSSGSNEQFF

j_call: TRBJ2-1
clone_size: few
cdr3_length: 16
d_call: TRBD2
v_call: TRBV4-2
cdr3_nt: TGTGCCAGCAGCCAAGGTCGTAGCGGGGGGTACAATGAGCAGTTCTTC
cdr3_aa: CASSQGRSGGYNEQFF

j_call: TRBJ1-1
clone_size: once
cdr3_length: 12
d_call: TRBD1
v_call: TRBV11-2
cdr3_nt: TGTGCCAGCAGCTCGACAGGGGTGACGGCTTTCTTT
cdr3_aa: CASSSTGVTAFF

j_call: TRBJ1-2
clone_size: NA
cdr3_length: 15
d_call: TRBD1
v_call: TRBV6-5
cdr3_nt: TGTGCCAGCAGTTTATCCGGGACAGGGGACTATGGCTACACCTTC
cdr3_aa: CASSLSGTGDYGYTF

j_call: TRBJ2-7
clone_size: NA
cdr3_length: 14
d_call: TRBD2
v_call: TRBV6-5
cdr3_nt: TGTGCCAGCAGTTACACCGGGACTAGCTCCGAGCAGTACTTC
cdr3_aa: CASSYTGTSSEQYF

j_call: TRBJ2-5
clone_size: NA
cdr3_length: 14
d_call: TRBD1
v_call: TRBV19
cdr3_nt: TGTGCCAGTAGTACAGGACAGGGACAAGAGACCCAGTACTTC
cdr3_aa: CASSTGQGQETQYF

j_call: TRBJ1-1
clone_size: NA
cdr3_length: 13
d_call: NA
v_call: TRBV28
cdr3_nt: TGTGCCAGCAGCGGAGGAGGCTACACTGAAGCTTTCTTT
cdr3_aa: CASSGGGYTEAFF

j_call: TRBJ1-4
clone_size: once
cdr3_length: 19
d_call: TRBD1
v_call: TRBV18
cdr3_nt: TGTGCCAGCTCACCACCGCTTGGGACAGGGGATGCAACTAATGAAAAACTGTTTTTT
cdr3_aa: CASSPPLGTGDATNEKLFF

j_call: TRBJ2-1
clone_size: NA
cdr3_length: 15
d_call: NA
v_call: TRBV24-1
cdr3_nt: TGTGCCACCAGTGCCCGGTCCGGGGACTACAATGAGCAGTTCTTC
cdr3_aa: CATSARSGDYNEQFF

j_call: TRBJ2-3
clone_size: NA
cdr3_length: 15
d_call: TRBD2
v_call: TRBV6-2/TRBV6-3
cdr3_nt: TGTGCCAGCAGTTCTGCGGGGGGGGACACAGATACGCAGTATTTT
cdr3_aa: CASSSAGGDTDTQYF

j_call: TRBJ1-1
clone_size: NA
cdr3_length: 13
d_call: NA
v_call: TRBV29-1
cdr3_nt: TGCAGCGTTAACAGGTGGGGGAACACTGAAGCTTTCTTT
cdr3_aa: CSVNRWGNTEAFF